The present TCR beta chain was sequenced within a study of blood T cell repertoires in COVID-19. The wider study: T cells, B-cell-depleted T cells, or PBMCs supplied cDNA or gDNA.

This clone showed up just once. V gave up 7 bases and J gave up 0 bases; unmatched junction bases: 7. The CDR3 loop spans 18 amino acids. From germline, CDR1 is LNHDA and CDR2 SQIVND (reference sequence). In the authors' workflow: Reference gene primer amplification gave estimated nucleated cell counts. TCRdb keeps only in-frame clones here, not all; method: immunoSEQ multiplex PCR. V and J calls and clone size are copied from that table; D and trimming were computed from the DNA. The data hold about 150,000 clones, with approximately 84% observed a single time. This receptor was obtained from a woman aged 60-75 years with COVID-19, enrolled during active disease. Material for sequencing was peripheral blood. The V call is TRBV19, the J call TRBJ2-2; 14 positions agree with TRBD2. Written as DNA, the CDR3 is TGTGCCAGTAATAGGGGACTAGCGGGAGTTGCGAACACCGGGGAGCTGTTTTTT. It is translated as CASNRGLAGVANTGELFF.